Listed here are 4 T cell receptor beta chains from one sample, sequenced in a study of cytomegalovirus exposure and HLA in healthy donors. In the PCR, 60 Vbeta and 13 Jbeta primers were used. Clones were sequenced by immunoSEQ multiplex PCR, and TCRdb holds only the in-frame ones, with some missing. Altogether nearly 200,000 clones are present, around 75% being singletons, with the ten largest covering around 0.42%. The sample was PBMCs. The receptors stem from a male donor in good health and CMV-seropositive.

V gene TRBV10-3 combines with J gene TRBJ1-4; no reliable D call. The CDR3 covers 14 residues. The germline V gene has CDR1 ENHRY and CDR2 SYGVKD. V was pared by 0 bases and J by 3 bases, with 5 bases between. The CDR3 DNA follows: TGTGCCATCAGTGAGTCAACAGCTAATGAAAAACTGTTTTTT. It translates to CAISESTANEKLFF.

The chain uses TRBV7-2 and TRBJ2-2; 9 bases fit TRBD1. The CDR3 contains 15 residues. With 5 bases clipped from V and 5 bases from J, the junction kept 6 bases outside the gene matches. Per the germline V gene, CDR1 is SGHTA and CDR2 is FQGNSA. CDR3 DNA: TGTGCCAGCAGCCTGGGACAGGGATGGACCGGGGAGCTGTTTTTT. Amino acid sequence: CASSLGQGWTGELFF.

The chain is built from TRBV2 and TRBJ1-1; D is possibly TRBD1 (5 bases). The germline V and J ends were trimmed by 6 bases and 4 bases, with 21 bases remaining between them. The V gene's germline CDR1 is SNHLY and CDR2 FYNNEI. The CDR3 is 16 amino acids. CDR3 amino acids: CASSSSGQGKGTEAFF. In DNA, the CDR3 is TGTGCCAGCAGCTCCTCGGGTCAGGGCAAGGGCACTGAAGCTTTCTTT.

J is TRBJ1-1 and V is TRBV13; D is unclear. Trimming cost V 0 bases and J 5 bases, with 13 bases left between them. The CDR3 has 15 residues. CDR1 and CDR2 from the germline V gene are PRHDT and FYEKMQ (reference sequence). This CDR3 reads CASSLGMNSWTEAFF. The CDR3 DNA reads as TGTGCCAGCAGCTTAGGAATGAACTCGTGGACTGAAGCTTTCTTT.